These T cell receptor beta chains were read from a single sample in a study of cytomegalovirus exposure and HLA in healthy donors. Sequencing used immunoSEQ multiplex PCR; TCRdb keeps in-frame clones, though not all of them. The data contain approximately 190,000 clones, roughly 68% of them singletons. Sequenced material: PBMCs. These receptor sequences come from a man aged 40-50 years in good health and CMV-seropositive. The CDR3 runs from the conserved cysteine through the conserved F or W. The order of the fields is J gene, V gene, clone size, D gene, CDR3 DNA, CDR3 protein. D genes are given only for firm matches. Size is omitted from some rows. Given values are once, few, many or a class for expanded clones.

>TRBJ2-1|TRBV29-1|once|-
TGCAGCGTTGGTAGACCGGAGTCCTCCTACAATGAGCAGTTCTTC
CSVGRPESSYNEQFF
>TRBJ1-4|TRBV2|-|-
TGTGCCAGCAGCAACACGGGTGAAAAACTGTTTTTT
CASSNTGEKLFF
>TRBJ1-1|TRBV5-1|-|TRBD1
TGCGCCAGCAGCTCAATCGTCCAGACAGGGAGCACTGAAGCTTTCTTT
CASSSIVQTGSTEAFF
>TRBJ1-3|TRBV9|-|TRBD1
TGTGCCAGCAGCTTCACCGGGACAGGCTACTCTGGAAACACCATATATTTT
CASSFTGTGYSGNTIYF
>TRBJ2-7|TRBV4-1|-|TRBD1
TGCGCCAGCAGCCAAGACCCCACAGGGGGTTCGGGGAGTTACGAGCAGTACTTC
CASSQDPTGGSGSYEQYF
>TRBJ1-2|TRBV29-1|-|TRBD1
TGCAGCGTGGAACCATACAGGGGAGGTGGCTACACCTTC
CSVEPYRGGGYTF
>TRBJ2-5|TRBV19|few|-
TGTGCCAGTAGTATGGGACTCTCAGGTATTGAGACCCAGTACTTC
CASSMGLSGIETQYF
>TRBJ1-1|TRBV6-5|few|-
TGTGCCAGCAGTTATGGTTGGGGGGAAGGAAAACAAGCTTTCTTT
CASSYGWGEGKQAFF
>TRBJ2-3|TRBV6-5|-|-
TGTGCCAGCAATTTACTAGTAACGGATACGCAGTATTTT
CASNLLVTDTQYF
>TRBJ2-1|TRBV5-6|-|-
TGTGCCAGCAGCTTAGCCAATGAGCAGTTCTTC
CASSLANEQFF
>TRBJ1-1|TRBV14|-|-
TGTGCCAGCAGCCCGCCCCGGGTGGTATCAGGGGCGAGGAACACTGAAGCTTTCTTT
CASSPPRVVSGARNTEAFF
>TRBJ1-2|TRBV6-5|-|-
TGTGCCACTTCGGTGGGCGCCTATGGCTACACCTTC
CATSVGAYGYTF
>TRBJ2-1|TRBV4-1|-|TRBD1
TGCGCCAGCAGCCCAAGAAGACAGGGCCCCTACAATGAGCAGTTCTTC
CASSPRRQGPYNEQFF
>TRBJ1-5|TRBV11-2|-|-
TGTGCCAGCAGCTACGGACAGAATCAGCCCCAGCATTTT
CASSYGQNQPQHF
>TRBJ1-6|TRBV7-9|-|-
TGTTCCAGCAGACCCCCCGAGGGCAGGGTCGGGGGTTCACCCCTCCACTTT
CSSRPPEGRVGGSPLHF
>TRBJ1-2|TRBV6-5|-|-
TGTGCCAGCAGTTACTCCTCCGACTGGCATTGGGGCTACACCTTC
CASSYSSDWHWGYTF
>TRBJ1-2|TRBV6-5|few|TRBD1
TGTGCCAGCAGGAAAGCCGGGACAGGGGATGGCTACACCTTC
CASRKAGTGDGYTF
>TRBJ2-1|TRBV5-1|few|TRBD2
TGCGCCAGCAGCCCCGGGACTAGCGGGACCCTGGGGGATGAGCAGTTCTTC
CASSPGTSGTLGDEQFF
>TRBJ2-3|TRBV2|few|-
TGTGCCAGCAGTGGGAACGGGGATACGCAGTATTTT
CASSGNGDTQYF
>TRBJ2-3|TRBV5-4|few|TRBD2
TGTGCCAGCAGGTTCATCTTACTAGCGGGCACAGATACGCAGTATTTT
CASRFILLAGTDTQYF
>TRBJ2-7|TRBV6-4|-|TRBD1
TGTGCCAGCAGTGACTCGGACAGGGTTTCGCGCGAGCAGTACTTC
CASSDSDRVSREQYF
>TRBJ2-2|TRBV5-1|once|-
TGCGCCAGCAGGAGGGGGGGCGCCGGGGAGCTGTTTTTT
CASRRGGAGELFF
>TRBJ1-4|TRBV28|-|-
TGTGCCAGCAGCCTGGACAGCCTGAATGAAAAACTGTTTTTT
CASSLDSLNEKLFF